This T cell receptor beta chain was retrieved from a study of blood T cells in healthy people across ages. Alongside a J-beta primer mix, a sample-barcoded 5' primer served in a second PCR lasting roughly 6 to 11 cycles. One entry per CDR3 protein, called by TCRdb with MiXCR from the 5' RACE reads. The sample lists approximately 850,000 distinct CDR3 sequences, under 55% occurring once. This clonotype was detected many times. No antigen is known for it. The germline V gene encodes CDR1 DFQATT and CDR2 SNEGSKA (reference sequence). This CDR3 contains 15 residues. The V and J ends lost 6 bases and 1 base respectively, with 18 bases between them. Study findings and constraints: Correlation between TCR beta diversity and naive T cell percentage was strong. Per million T cells, TCR beta diversity dropped about linearly as age rose. Naive CD4+ cells and diversity were both higher in long-lived donors than in aged donors.

Drawn from each donor were ten milliliters of peripheral blood. The sequence was obtained from a man between 60 and 70 years old in good health. Sequencing was carried out using blood. This chain connects TRBV20-1 to TRBJ1-1; a possible D gene is TRBD1 (5 bases). CDR3: CSARDLISQNTEAFF. CDR3 nucleotide sequence: TGCAGTGCGAGGGACCTAATAAGCCAGAACACTGAAGCTTTCTTT.